The present entry profiles one T cell receptor beta chain with its context. This specimen belongs to a study of blood T cell repertoires in COVID-19. Study-level information: Specimens from acute and convalescent COVID-19 originated in the United States, Italy and Spain. The cDNA or gDNA used as material had been derived from T cells, B-cell-depleted T cells, or PBMCs.

Some clones are missing from TCRdb's copy, which holds only in-frame ones; the method was immunoSEQ multiplex PCR. The repertoire consists of tens of thousands of clones, with nearly 85% occurring once and the leading ten covering over 15%. Germline values: CDR1 LGHDT, CDR2 YNNKEL (reference sequence). The V and J ends lost 4 bases and 9 bases respectively, with 24 bases between them. CDR3 length: 16 amino acids. The gene calls are TRBV3-1 (or the pseudogene TRBV3-2) and TRBJ1-2, with a weak D call TRBD1 (6 bases). This TCR came from a man aged 35 to 55 with acute or convalescent COVID-19. The sequencing input was peripheral blood. The CDR3 loop reads CASSPSITGIRISYTF. As DNA, the CDR3 is TGTGCCAGCAGCCCTAGCATTACAGGGATTCGTATTAGCTACACCTTC.